This T cell receptor (beta chain) was recovered during a study of T-cell memory formation after mild COVID-19. Overall study: TCR clusters were mostly donor specific. Findings and caveats of the study: Prior to infection, memory already included some responding clones, suggesting cross-reactive memory joined. Day 15 to 85 contracting clones showed balanced CD4/CD8; day 15 to 37 expanders favored CD4+. Shrinking CD4+ clones were chiefly CM and EM; CD8+ ones were chiefly EMRA.

TCRdb itself ran the 5' RACE reads through MiXCR, one entry per CDR3 protein. Of around 310,000 distinct CDR3 sequences listed, around a sixth are singletons. V gave up 7 bases and J gave up 3 bases; unmatched junction bases: 8. The CDR3 has 14 residues. Germline assignment: CDR1 ENHRY and CDR2 SYGVKD. Points on this clonotype: Its antigen is undetermined.

The source is a man between 18 and 35 years old who had mild COVID-19 (a few samples of this study predate the infection). Cell type and time point are not known. The chain recombines TRBV10-3 with TRBJ2-7; TRBD1 matches at 8 bases. The material sequenced was PBMCs or a T cell subset sorted from them (not recorded which). CDR3 amino acids: CAITQGQESYEQYF. CDR3 coding DNA: TGTGCCATCACCCAGGGACAGGAGAGCTACGAGCAGTACTTC.